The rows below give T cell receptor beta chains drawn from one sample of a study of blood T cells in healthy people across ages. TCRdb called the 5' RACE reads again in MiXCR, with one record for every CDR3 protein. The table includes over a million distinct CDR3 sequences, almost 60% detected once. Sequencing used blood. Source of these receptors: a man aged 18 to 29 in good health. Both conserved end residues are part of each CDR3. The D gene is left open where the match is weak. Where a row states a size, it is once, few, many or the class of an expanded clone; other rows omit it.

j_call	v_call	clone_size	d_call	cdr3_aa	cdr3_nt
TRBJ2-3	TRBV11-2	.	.	CASREGRGTNRADTQYF	TGTGCCAGCAGAGAAGGGAGGGGGACTAATCGGGCAGATACGCAGTATTTT
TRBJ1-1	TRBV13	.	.	CASSFQRTEAFF	TGTGCCAGCAGCTTCCAGAGGACTGAGGCTTTCTTT
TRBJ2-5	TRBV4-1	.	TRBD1	CASSPGTADQETQYF	TGCGCCAGCAGTCCTGGGACAGCTGACCAAGAGACCCAGTACTTC
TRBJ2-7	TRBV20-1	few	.	CSARATGKSSYEQYF	TGCAGTGCTAGGGCGACGGGGAAGAGCTCCTACGAGCAGTACTTC
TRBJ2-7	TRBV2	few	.	CASSPRESSYEQYF	TGTGCCAGCAGCCCCAGGGAGAGCTCCTACGAGCAGTACTTC
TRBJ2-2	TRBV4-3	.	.	CVSSQDFGGELFF	TGCGTCAGCAGCCAAGATTTTGGCGGGGAGCTGTTTTTT
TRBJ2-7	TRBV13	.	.	CASSPAVALYEQYF	TGTGCCAGCAGCCCCGCCGTGGCTCTCTACGAGCAGTACTTC
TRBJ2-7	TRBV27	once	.	CATGGGRGSYEQYF	TGTGCCACCGGGGGTGGGCGAGGCTCCTACGAGCAGTACTTC
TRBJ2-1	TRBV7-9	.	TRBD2	CAGSFTSGGYNEQFF	TGTGCCGGCAGCTTCACTAGCGGGGGCTACAATGAGCAGTTCTTC
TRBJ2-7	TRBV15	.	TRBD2	CATSREIGRSSYEQYF	TGTGCCACCAGCAGAGAGATCGGGAGGAGCTCCTACGAGCAGTACTTC
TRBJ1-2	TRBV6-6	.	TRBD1	CASSSHAGQVLNYGYTF	TGTGCCAGCAGTTCTCACGCGGGACAGGTCCTAAACTATGGCTACACCTTC
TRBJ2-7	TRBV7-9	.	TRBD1	CASSSRAGTGVYEQYF	TGTGCCAGCAGCTCAAGAGCCGGGACAGGGGTTTACGAGCAGTACTTC
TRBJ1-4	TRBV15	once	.	CATSRSLNEKLFF	TGTGCCACCAGCAGGTCGCTTAATGAAAAACTGTTTTTT
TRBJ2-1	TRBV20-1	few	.	CSAPGSPEQFF	TGCAGTGCCCCTGGGAGTCCTGAGCAGTTCTTC
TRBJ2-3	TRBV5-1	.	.	CASSFASDPQYF	TGCGCCAGCAGCTTCGCTTCCGACCCGCAGTATTTT
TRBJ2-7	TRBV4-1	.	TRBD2	CGSSQTSGRVYEQYF	TGCGGCAGCAGCCAAACTAGCGGGAGGGTCTACGAGCAGTACTTC
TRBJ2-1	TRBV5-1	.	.	CASSLGGVEAEFF	TGCGCCAGCAGCTTGGGAGGAGTGGAAGCGGAGTTCTTC
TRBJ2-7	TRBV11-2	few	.	CASSLDGGGYYEQYF	TGTGCCAGCAGCTTAGATGGTGGCGGCTACTACGAGCAGTACTTC
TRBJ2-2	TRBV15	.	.	CATSRDLPQNTGELFF	TGTGCCACCAGCAGAGATCTACCCCAAAACACCGGGGAGCTGTTTTTT
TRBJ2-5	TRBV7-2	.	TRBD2	CASSGAAYAAGDNEQYF	TGTGCCAGCAGCGGGGCAGCATACGCGGCGGGAGACAATGAGCAGTACTTC
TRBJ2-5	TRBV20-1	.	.	CSAWDLQETQYF	TGCAGTGCTTGGGACCTCCAAGAGACCCAGTACTTC
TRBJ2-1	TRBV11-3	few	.	CASSLDWASGSEQFF	TGTGCCAGCAGCTTAGACTGGGCGAGTGGTAGTGAGCAGTTCTTC
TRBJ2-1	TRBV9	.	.	CASSVWGDSYNEQFF	TGTGCCAGCAGCGTATGGGGGGACTCCTACAATGAGCAGTTCTTC
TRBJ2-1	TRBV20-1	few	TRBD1	CSAPDRVDEQFF	TGCAGTGCCCCCGACAGGGTCGATGAGCAGTTCTTC
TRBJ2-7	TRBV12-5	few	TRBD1	CASGHGTGHYEQYF	TGTGCTAGTGGCCACGGGACAGGGCATTACGAGCAGTACTTC
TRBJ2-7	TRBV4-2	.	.	CASSQVFRDSRSYEQYF	TGTGCCAGCAGCCAAGTGTTTCGGGACTCACGCTCCTACGAGCAGTACTTC
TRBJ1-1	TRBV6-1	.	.	CASSLGQFTEAFF	TGTGCCAGCAGTCTCGGACAGTTCACTGAAGCTTTCTTT
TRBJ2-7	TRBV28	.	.	CASSPRDKGMDEQYF	TGTGCCAGCAGCCCTAGAGATAAAGGCATGGACGAGCAGTACTTC
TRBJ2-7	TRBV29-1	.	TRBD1	CSVDPGQGASEQYF	TGCAGCGTTGATCCGGGACAGGGGGCGAGCGAGCAGTACTTC
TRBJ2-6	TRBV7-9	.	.	CASSTAEALGANVLTF	TGTGCCAGCAGCACAGCGGAGGCCCTTGGGGCCAACGTCCTGACTTTC
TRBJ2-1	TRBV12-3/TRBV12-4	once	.	CASSGDPEGDEQFF	TGTGCCAGCAGTGGAGACCCCGAGGGCGATGAGCAGTTCTTC